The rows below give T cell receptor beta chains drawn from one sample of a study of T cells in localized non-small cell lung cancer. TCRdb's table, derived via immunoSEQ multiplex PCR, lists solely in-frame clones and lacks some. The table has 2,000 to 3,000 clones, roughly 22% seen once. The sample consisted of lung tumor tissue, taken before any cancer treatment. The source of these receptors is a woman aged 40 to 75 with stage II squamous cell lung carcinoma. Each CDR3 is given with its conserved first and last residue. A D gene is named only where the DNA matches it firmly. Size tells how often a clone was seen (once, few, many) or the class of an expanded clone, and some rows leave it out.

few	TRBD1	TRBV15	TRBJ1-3	TGTGCCACCAGCAGTTTAAACCCGTGGGACAGCTCGTACTATTTT	CATSSLNPWDSSYYF
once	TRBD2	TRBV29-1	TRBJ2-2	TGCAGCGCAACAATAGCGGGGGGTTCCGGGGAGCTGTTTTTT	CSATIAGGSGELFF
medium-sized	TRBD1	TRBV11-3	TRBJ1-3	TGTGCCAGCAGCATGTTGACAGGGTTCTCTGGAAACACCATATATTTT	CASSMLTGFSGNTIYF
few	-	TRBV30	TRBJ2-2	TGTGCCTGGAGTGTGGGACTCCTACCCGGGGAGCTGTTTTTT	CAWSVGLLPGELFF
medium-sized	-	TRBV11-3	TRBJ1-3	TGTGCCAGCAGCTACGGGACCGTCTCTGGAAACACCATATATTTT	CASSYGTVSGNTIYF
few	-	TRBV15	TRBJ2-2	TGTGCCACCAGCAGAGCTGGGGACACCGGGGAGCTGTTTTTT	CATSRAGDTGELFF
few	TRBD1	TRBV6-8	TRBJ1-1	TGTGCCAGCAGCCGGACAGGAATGAACACTGAAGCTTTCTTT	CASSRTGMNTEAFF
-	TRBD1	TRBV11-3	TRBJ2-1	TGTGCCAGCAGCTACGGACAGGAAACCTACAATGAGCAGTTCTTC	CASSYGQETYNEQFF
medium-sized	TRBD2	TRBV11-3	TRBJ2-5	TGTGCCAGCAGCGGGACTAGCGGGACCGAGACCCAGTACTTC	CASSGTSGTETQYF
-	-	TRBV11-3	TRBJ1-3	TGTGCCAGCAGCTTACACGAGGGATCTGGAAACACCATATATTTT	CASSLHEGSGNTIYF
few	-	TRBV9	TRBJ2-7	TGTGCCAGCAGCGGCCTAGCGACCTACGAGCAGTACTTC	CASSGLATYEQYF
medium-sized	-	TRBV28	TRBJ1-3	TGTGCCAGCGGGCTCCCGGGAAACACCATATATTTT	CASGLPGNTIYF
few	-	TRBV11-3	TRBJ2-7	TGTGCCAGCAGCTTTCCAACCGGACGGTACTCCTACGAGCAGTACTTC	CASSFPTGRYSYEQYF
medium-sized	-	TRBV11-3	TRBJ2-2	TGTGCCAGCAGCTACACCGGGGGGCCCGGGGAGCTGTTTTTT	CASSYTGGPGELFF
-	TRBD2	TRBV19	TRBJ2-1	TGTGCCAGTAGTAGGCAACTTAGCGGGACGGTCCACAATGAGCAGTTCTTC	CASSRQLSGTVHNEQFF
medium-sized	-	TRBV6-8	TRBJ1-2	TGTGCCAGCAGTCTCCCCCGGGCGCTGGGGGGCTACACCTTC	CASSLPRALGGYTF
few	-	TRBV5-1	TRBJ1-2	TGCGCCAGCAGCCCGGTCAGGGGATCAAACTATGGCTACACCTTC	CASSPVRGSNYGYTF
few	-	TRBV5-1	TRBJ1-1	TGCGCCAGCAGCCCGGCCGCGGGATCCACTGAAGCTTTCTTT	CASSPAAGSTEAFF
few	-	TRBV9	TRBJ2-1	TGTGCCAGCAGCGTAGAGTTCCAGGGAAGGAATGAGCAGTTCTTC	CASSVEFQGRNEQFF
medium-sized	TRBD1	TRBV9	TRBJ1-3	TGTGCCAGCAGCGACAGGGGGTCCTCTGGAAACACCATATATTTT	CASSDRGSSGNTIYF
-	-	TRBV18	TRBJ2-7	TGTGCCAGCTCACCAAAAGACTACGAGCAGTACTTC	CASSPKDYEQYF
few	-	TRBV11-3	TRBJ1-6	TGTGCCAGCAGCCCCAGCCGGTATAATTCACCCCTCCACTTT	CASSPSRYNSPLHF
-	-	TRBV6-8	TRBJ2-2	TGTGCCAGCATCCGAAGGGGCACCGGGGAGCTGTTTTTT	CASIRRGTGELFF
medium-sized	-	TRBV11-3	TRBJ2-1	TGTGCCAGCAGCTTAGGGATAGGGATCAATGAGCAGTTCTTC	CASSLGIGINEQFF
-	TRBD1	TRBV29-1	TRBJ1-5	TGCAGCGTCGGGACAGGGGACGCAGGTCAGCCCCAGCATTTT	CSVGTGDAGQPQHF
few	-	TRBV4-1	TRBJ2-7	TGCGCCAGCAGCCAAGAAGTTTCTGACTACGAGCAGTACTTC	CASSQEVSDYEQYF
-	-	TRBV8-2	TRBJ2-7	TGTGCCAGCTCGGCCGGGACAGGGGTGGCCTACGAGCAGTACTTC	CASSAGTGVAYEQYF
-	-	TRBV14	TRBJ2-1	TGTGCCAGCAGCCAAGAGCAGCTAGGCCCCTACAATGAGCAGTTCTTC	CASSQEQLGPYNEQFF
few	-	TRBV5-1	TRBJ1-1	TGCGCCAGCAGCTTTGCAGGCCAGAACACTGAAGCTTTCTTT	CASSFAGQNTEAFF
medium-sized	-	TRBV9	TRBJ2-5	TGTGCCAGCAGCTTAGTTCCAGGGGCCGCCGGCGGTGAAGAGACCCAGTACTTC	CASSLVPGAAGGEETQYF
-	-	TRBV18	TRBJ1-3	TGTGCCAGCTCACCTCGGCAGCAGAACTCTGGAAACACCATATATTTT	CASSPRQQNSGNTIYF
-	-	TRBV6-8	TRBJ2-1	TGTGCCAGCAGTAAACATAACAATGAGCAGTTCTTC	CASSKHNNEQFF
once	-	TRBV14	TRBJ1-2	TGTGCCAGCAGCCCACGAAGGGGCGGAGGCTACACCTTC	CASSPRRGGGYTF
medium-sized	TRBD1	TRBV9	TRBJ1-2	TGTGCCAGCAGCCTCAGGACAGGGGGCGATGGCTACACCTTC	CASSLRTGGDGYTF
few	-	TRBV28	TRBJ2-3	TGTGCCAGCAGTTTAGGTCCCCGAACTACGCAGTATTTT	CASSLGPRTTQYF
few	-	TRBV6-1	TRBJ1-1	TGTGCCAGCAGTGAAGGGGGACCGAACACTGAAGCTTTCTTT	CASSEGGPNTEAFF
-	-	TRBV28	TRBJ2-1	TGTGCCAGCAGGCCGGGGCGGAGCTCCTACAATGAGCAGTTCTTC	CASRPGRSSYNEQFF
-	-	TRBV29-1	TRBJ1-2	TGCAGCGTTGTATCAAAGGGTAACTATGGCTACACCTTC	CSVVSKGNYGYTF
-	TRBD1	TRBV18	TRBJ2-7	TGTGCCAGCTCTACGGGGGGACAGGGTTCCGTCGAGCAGTACTTC	CASSTGGQGSVEQYF
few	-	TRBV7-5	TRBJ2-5	TGTGCCAGCAGCTTGAGGAGCCTAGCGGGACAAGAGACCCAGTACTTC	CASSLRSLAGQETQYF
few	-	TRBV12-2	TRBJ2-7	TGTGCTAGTCGGGGGGGTACTGCGTCCCACGAGCAGTACTTC	CASRGGTASHEQYF
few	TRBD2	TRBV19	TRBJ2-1	TGTGCCAGCCAAGACCCGGGACTAGCGGACAATGAGCAGTTCTTC	CASQDPGLADNEQFF
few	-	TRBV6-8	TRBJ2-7	TGTGCCAGCTCTAGATCCCAAGGCTACGAGCAGTACTTC	CASSRSQGYEQYF
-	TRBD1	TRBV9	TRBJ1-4	TGTGCCAGCAGCGTAGCCTCAAGGGGGCTCTCTAATGAAAAACTGTTTTTT	CASSVASRGLSNEKLFF
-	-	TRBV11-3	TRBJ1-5	TGTGCCAGCAGCCTTTCGATGGGTAGGGGCAATCAGCCCCAGCATTTT	CASSLSMGRGNQPQHF